One and the same sample provided the 23 T cell receptor beta chains below, sequenced in a study of T-cell reconstitution after alpha-beta-depleted transplantation in children. Unique molecular identifiers were incorporated when the TCRbeta library was constructed. Each CDR3 protein is one row after TCRdb ran MiXCR on the PCR reads. The sample holds some 150,000 distinct CDR3 sequences, around 8.5% seen once. This specimen consisted of PBMCs, mostly from graft donor cells, obtained 180 days after TCRalphabeta/CD19-depleted stem cell transplant. These TCRs come from a female patient aged 2-9 years who had a stem cell transplant for congenital amegakaryocytic thrombocytopenia, so the T cells may come from the graft donor.

Concerning this clonotype itself: It may be a read error: a sequence one base away is much more abundant. The CDR3 region has the DNA TGCACTGCTAGAAGTGCAGGGAGTGGGCAGTATTTT. Residues: CTARSAGSGQYF. The genes are TRBV20-1 and TRBJ2-3; tentatively, D is TRBD1 or TRBD2 (5 bases each). The CDR3 sequence is 12 residues long. Germline-derived CDR1 and CDR2 are DFQATT and SNEGSKA (reference sequence).

This clonotype was counted at least ten times. The rearrangement links TRBV10-3 to TRBJ2-7, with TRBD2 matching over 10 bases. The V and J ends lost 0 bases and 3 bases, in that order; junction bases with no gene match: 2. The CDR3 has 15 residues. CDR1 is ENHRY and CDR2 is SYGVKD in the germline V gene. The CDR3 loop is CAISESSGRNYEQYF. The CDR3 region has the DNA TGTGCCATCAGTGAGTCTAGCGGGAGGAACTACGAGCAGTACTTC.

This clonotype has ten or more counts. The J gene is TRBJ2-7, the V gene TRBV7-9, with D uncertain. The CDR3 consists of 13 residues. V lost 5 bases, J lost 6 bases, and 14 bases lay in between. Germline assignment: CDR1 SEHNR and CDR2 FQNEAQ (reference sequence). CDR3 region: CASSPSSSAEQYF. DNA for the CDR3: TGTGCCAGCAGCCCAAGTAGCTCCGCCGAGCAGTACTTC.

This clonotype was seen repeatedly, ten times or more. J is TRBJ2-3 and V is TRBV20-1; 11 bases fit TRBD2. The CDR3 loop spans 15 amino acids. Germline values: CDR1 DFQATT, CDR2 SNEGSKA (reference sequence). With V trimmed by 0 bases and J by 6 bases, 5 bases remained unmatched. In nucleotides, the CDR3 is TGCAGTGCTAGAGATAGTACTAGCGGGAGTGATACGCAGTATTTT. Translated: CSARDSTSGSDTQYF.

This clonotype was recorded many times. The rearrangement links TRBV20-1 to TRBJ2-1; possibly TRBD2 for D (6 bases). Between the trimmed V and J ends, which lost 5 bases and 0 bases, there was a span of 17 bases. Germline loops: CDR1 DFQATT, CDR2 SNEGSKA (reference sequence). This CDR3 is 16 amino acids long. The CDR3 nucleotides are TGCAGTGCTCGACCCCTCTCGGGGGTCTCCTACAATGAGCAGTTCTTC. Translation gives CSARPLSGVSYNEQFF.

In this sample, this clonotype turned up many times. The CDR3 sequence: CASSLPSGSYEQYF. CDR3 in DNA: TGCGCCAGCAGTTTGCCTAGCGGGAGCTACGAGCAGTACTTC. The V call is TRBV5-1, the J call TRBJ2-7; 10 nucleotides agree with TRBD2. Looked up from germline, CDR1 is SGHRS and CDR2 is YFSETQ. This CDR3 comprises 14 residues. The J segment lost 3 bases and the V segment lost 5 bases, leaving 5 bases of the junction unmatched.

This clonotype was observed at least ten times. The chain links TRBV20-1 to TRBJ2-7; unclear D gene. V was clipped by 1 base and J by 1 base, with 14 bases between them. This CDR3 has 15 residues. Germline-derived CDR1 and CDR2 are DFQATT and SNEGSKA (reference sequence). The CDR3 DNA is TGCAGTGCTAGAGGGGTCGGCGGAGAATCCTACGAGCAGTACTTC. Its translation is CSARGVGGESYEQYF.

This clonotype was found many times. The DNA for the CDR3 is TGTGCCAGCAGCTTCCGGGACAGTGAGCAGTTCTTC. It is translated as CASSFRDSEQFF. The chain combines TRBV3-1 with TRBJ2-1; 7 bases are shared with TRBD1. This CDR3 has 12 amino acids. Per germline, CDR1 LGHDT and CDR2 YNNKEL (reference sequence). The ends lost 5 bases at V and 9 bases at J; junction bases unmatched: 4.

The V gene is TRBV15, the J gene TRBJ2-2; possibly TRBD2 for D (5 bases). Germline assignment: CDR1 LNHNV and CDR2 YYDKDF (reference sequence). V was trimmed by 0 bases and J by 0 bases, leaving 8 bases between them. The CDR3 length is 16 residues. The DNA of the CDR3 is TGTGCCACCAGCAGAGATTCCGGGACGAACACCGGGGAGCTGTTTTTT. It encodes CATSRDSGTNTGELFF.

This clonotype was picked up a small number of times. The chain has TRBV7-2 and TRBJ1-2; maybe TRBD1 (6 bases). Germline loops: CDR1 SGHTA, CDR2 FQGNSA. The CDR3 consists of 16 residues. Trimming removed 5 bases from V and 5 bases from J, with 21 bases in between. CDR3 sequence reads: CASSRRGGPSFYGYTF. The CDR3 coding sequence is TGTGCCAGCAGCCGACGAGGGGGTCCCAGTTTTTATGGCTACACCTTC.

The sample holds many counts of this clonotype. The chain joins TRBV4-1 to TRBJ2-1; 14 nucleotides align to TRBD2. Germline V lookup: CDR1 MGHRA, CDR2 YSYEKL. The CDR3 spans 16 residues. V lost 4 bases to trimming and J lost 7 bases; unmatched junction nucleotides: 6. Here the CDR3 DNA reads TGCGCCAGCAGCCTGACTAGCGGGGGGGGTTCGAATGAGCAGTTCTTC. As protein: CASSLTSGGGSNEQFF.

This clonotype was seen a handful of times. The V and J genes are TRBV5-1 and TRBJ2-2; tentative D call: TRBD1 (7 bases). The V end was cut by 3 bases, the J end by 2 bases, with 17 bases between. Germline V CDR1 and CDR2: SGHRS, YFSETQ. There are 17 residues in the CDR3. In DNA, the CDR3 is TGCGCCAGCAGCTCATCCCCAGGGGGGCAAAACACCGGGGAGCTGTTTTTT. It is translated as CASSSSPGGQNTGELFF.

As to this clonotype: The germline gene is not matched at one end of the junction; a read error may be the cause. This chain uses TRBV5-4 with TRBJ2-2; TRBD2 might be the D (5 bases). The CDR3 spans 14 residues. CDR1 is SGHNT and CDR2 is YYREEE in the germline V gene (reference sequence). The CDR3 protein is CASSLGGNPGELFF. The CDR3, as DNA: TGTGCCAGCAGCTTGGGAGGGAACCCCGGGGAGCTGTTTTTT.

This clonotype came up many times. The genes are TRBV20-1 and TRBJ1-5; D is possibly TRBD1 (5 bases). The ends were cut back, 3 bases at V and 3 bases at J, with 15 bases in the middle. Germline loops: CDR1 DFQATT, CDR2 SNEGSKA (reference sequence). CDR3 size: 15 residues. The CDR3 DNA reads TGCAGTGCTAGTATTCGGGCAGGGCCCAATCAGCCCCAGCATTTT. Its protein product is CSASIRAGPNQPQHF.

The gene calls are TRBV19 and TRBJ2-4; D gene uncertain. CDR1 and CDR2 from the germline V gene are LNHDA and SQIVND (reference sequence). V dropped 7 bases and J dropped 0 bases, with 10 bases sitting between them. There are 14 residues in the CDR3. This CDR3 is CASMASIAKNIQYF. CDR3 bases: TGTGCCAGTATGGCCAGTATAGCCAAAAACATTCAGTACTTC.

This clonotype was seen a few times. The chain employs TRBV5-1 and TRBJ2-6; possibly TRBD1 or TRBD2 for D (5 bases each). Germline CDR1 SGHRS, CDR2 YFSETQ. CDR3 length: 17 amino acids. V dropped 1 base and J dropped 1 base, with 12 bases sitting between them. The CDR3: CASSLRWGISGANVLTF. CDR3 in DNA: TGCGCCAGCAGCTTGCGCTGGGGGATATCTGGGGCCAACGTCCTGACTTTC.

In the case of this clonotype: A much larger clone lies one base from this, so it may be a read error. V usage is TRBV5-1 and J usage is TRBJ1-2; the D is unclear. Trimming pared 2 bases from V and 7 bases from J, leaving 9 bases between. This CDR3 contains 12 residues. Germline CDR1 and CDR2: SGHRS and YFSETQ. The CDR3 coding sequence is TGCGCCAGCAGCTTCTCAGGCTTTGGCTACACCTTC. It codes for CASSFSGFGYTF.

This clonotype was found many times. The genes are TRBV5-1 and TRBJ2-1; 12 bases are a match to TRBD2. With V trimmed by 4 bases and J by 1 base, 6 bases remained unmatched. From germline, CDR1 is SGHRS and CDR2 YFSETQ. The CDR3 sequence is 17 residues long. Here the CDR3 reads CASSVLAGGPSYNEQFF. The CDR3, as DNA: TGCGCCAGCAGCGTTCTAGCGGGGGGGCCTTCCTACAATGAGCAGTTCTTC.

This clonotype was detected many times. The V call is TRBV5-1, the J call TRBJ2-5; the match to TRBD1 covers 8 bases. There are 16 residues in the CDR3. CDR1 is SGHRS and CDR2 is YFSETQ in the germline V gene. Trimming took 5 bases from V and 0 from J; bases not matched to a gene: 9. CDR3 sequence (DNA): TGCGCCAGCAGTCAGGGGGCACACACGTACCAAGAGACCCAGTACTTC. Amino acids: CASSQGAHTYQETQYF.

This clonotype was observed a few times. This sequence joins TRBV20-1 and TRBJ2-7; 12 positions match TRBD2. The CDR3 totals 13 residues. The V gene end was trimmed by 7 bases and the J gene end by 5 bases; junction bases not matched to a gene: 6. Germline V lookup: CDR1 DFQATT, CDR2 SNEGSKA (reference sequence). The CDR3 loop is CSVRTSGTNEQYF. In nucleotides, the CDR3 is TGCAGTGTTAGGACTAGCGGGACCAACGAGCAGTACTTC.

V gene TRBV7-6 combines with J gene TRBJ2-2; TRBD2 aligns across 7 bases. The CDR3 consists of 17 residues. V trimming: 3 bases; J trimming: 0 bases; junction bases outside the gene matches: 7. The germline gives CDR1 SGHVS, CDR2 FNYEAQ. In DNA form, the CDR3 reads TGTGCCAGCAGCTTCATCCGGGAGGCGCCGAACACCGGGGAGCTGTTTTTT. Amino acid sequence: CASSFIREAPNTGELFF.

Ten or more counts support this clonotype. The V and J genes are TRBV12-3 or TRBV12-4 and TRBJ1-2, with 8 bases matching TRBD1. Losses at the gene ends were 5 bases for V and 8 bases for J; bases not matched to a gene: 13. The CDR3 runs to 15 residues. The CDR3 DNA is TGTGCCAGCAGTCAAGCTGACAGGGGCCCGATAGGCTACACCTTC. Its protein is CASSQADRGPIGYTF.

This clonotype has ten or more counts. The J gene is TRBJ1-2, the V gene TRBV12-3 or TRBV12-4, with D perhaps TRBD1 (5 bases). Between the trimmed V and J ends, which lost 7 bases and 1 base, there was a span of 7 bases. The length of the CDR3 is 12 residues. The CDR3 region is CASTQGNYGYTF. The CDR3 DNA follows: TGTGCCAGCACCCAGGGTAACTATGGCTACACCTTC.